This T cell receptor beta chain was recorded in a study of T cell responses to AZD1222 COVID-19 vaccine. Germline V gene lookup returns CDR1 LGHDT and CDR2 YNNKEL (reference sequence). V gave up 1 base and J gave up 3 bases, with 12 bases separating them. This CDR3 is 15 amino acids long. Profiling relied on immunoSEQ multiplex PCR, and the TCRdb table lists in-frame clones only, not all of them. There are over 85,000 clones in the sample; nearly 90% occur only once, and 8% to 9.5% lies in the top ten. This sequence originates from an adult in good health. The starting material was peripheral blood, obtained on day 0 of AZD1222 vaccination. The chain combines TRBV3-1 (or the pseudogene TRBV3-2) with TRBJ1-2; the D gene is possibly TRBD1 (5 bases). The CDR3 loop reads CASSQGGAKDYGYTF. In DNA form, the CDR3 reads TGTGCCAGCAGCCAAGGTGGGGCCAAAGACTATGGCTACACCTTC.